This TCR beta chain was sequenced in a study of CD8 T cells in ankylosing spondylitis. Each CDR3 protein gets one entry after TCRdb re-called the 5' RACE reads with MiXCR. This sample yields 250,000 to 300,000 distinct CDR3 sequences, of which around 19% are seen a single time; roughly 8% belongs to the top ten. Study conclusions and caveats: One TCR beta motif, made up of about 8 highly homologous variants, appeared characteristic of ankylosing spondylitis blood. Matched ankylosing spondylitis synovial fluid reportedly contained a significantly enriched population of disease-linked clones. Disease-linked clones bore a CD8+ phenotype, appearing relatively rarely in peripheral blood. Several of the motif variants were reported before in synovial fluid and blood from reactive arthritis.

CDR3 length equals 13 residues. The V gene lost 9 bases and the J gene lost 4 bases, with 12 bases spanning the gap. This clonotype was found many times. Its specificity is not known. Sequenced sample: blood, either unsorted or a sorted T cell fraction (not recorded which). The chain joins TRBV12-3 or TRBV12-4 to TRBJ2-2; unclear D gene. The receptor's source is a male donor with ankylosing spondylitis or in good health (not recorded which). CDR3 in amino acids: CASGAPGTGELFF. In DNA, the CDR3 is TGTGCCAGTGGTGCGCCTGGCACCGGGGAGCTGTTTTTT.